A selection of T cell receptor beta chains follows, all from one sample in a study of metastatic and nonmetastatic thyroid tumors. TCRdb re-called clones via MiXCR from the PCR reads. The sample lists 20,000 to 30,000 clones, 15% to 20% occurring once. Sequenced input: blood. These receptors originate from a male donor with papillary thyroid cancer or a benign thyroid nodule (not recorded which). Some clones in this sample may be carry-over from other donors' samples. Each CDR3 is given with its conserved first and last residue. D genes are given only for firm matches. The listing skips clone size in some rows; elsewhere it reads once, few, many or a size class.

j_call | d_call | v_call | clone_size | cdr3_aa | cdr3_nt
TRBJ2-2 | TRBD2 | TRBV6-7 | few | CASGGTSGRVGTGELFF | TGTGCCAGCGGGGGGACTAGCGGGAGAGTGGGTACCGGGGAGCTGTTTTTT
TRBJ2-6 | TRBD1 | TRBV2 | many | CASSARTGSDVSGANVLTF | TGTGCCAGCAGTGCCCGGACAGGGTCGGACGTCTCTGGGGCCAACGTCCTGACTTTC
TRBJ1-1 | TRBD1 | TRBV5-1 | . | CASSGGQRNTEAFF | TGCGCCAGCAGCGGGGGACAGAGGAACACTGAAGCTTTCTTT
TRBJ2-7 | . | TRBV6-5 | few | CASSYDGGRRYEQYF | TGTGCCAGCAGTTATGATGGTGGGAGGCGTTACGAGCAGTACTTC
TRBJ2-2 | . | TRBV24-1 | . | CATSDGSLGTGELFF | TGTGCCACCAGTGATGGGAGTTTAGGGACCGGGGAGCTGTTTTTT
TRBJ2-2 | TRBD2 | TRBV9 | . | CASSVTFGTSGSRSGTGELFF | TGTGCCAGCAGCGTAACCTTCGGGACTAGCGGGAGTAGGTCTGGCACCGGGGAGCTGTTTTTT
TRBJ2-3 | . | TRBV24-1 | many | CATSDGVLTDTQYF | TGTGCCACCAGTGATGGGGTCCTCACAGATACGCAGTATTTT
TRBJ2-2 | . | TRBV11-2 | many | CASRPGERAGELFF | TGTGCCAGCAGACCAGGGGAGCGGGCCGGGGAGCTGTTTTTT
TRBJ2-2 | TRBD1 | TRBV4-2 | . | CASSQDETGGAGELFF | TGTGCCAGCAGCCAAGATGAGACAGGGGGCGCCGGGGAGCTGTTTTTT
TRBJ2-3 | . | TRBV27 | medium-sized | CASSMILTDTQYF | TGTGCCAGCAGTATGATACTCACAGATACGCAGTATTTT
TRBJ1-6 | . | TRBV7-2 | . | CASSLVTGTNNSPLHF | TGTGCCAGCAGCTTAGTTACGGGGACCAACAATTCACCCCTCCACTTT
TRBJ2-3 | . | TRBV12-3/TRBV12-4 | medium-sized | CASSFPGSPDTQYF | TGTGCCAGCAGTTTTCCGGGCAGCCCAGATACGCAGTATTTT
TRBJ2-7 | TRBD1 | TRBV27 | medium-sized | CASSEDRGPSEQYF | TGTGCCAGCAGCGAGGACAGGGGGCCATCCGAGCAGTACTTC
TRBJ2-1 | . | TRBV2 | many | CASSGKGRAVYNEQFF | TGTGCCAGCAGTGGAAAAGGGCGGGCCGTATACAATGAGCAGTTCTTC
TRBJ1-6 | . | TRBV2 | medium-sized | CASVRRGGRSPLHF | TGTGCCAGCGTGCGGCGGGGGGGAAGGTCACCCCTCCACTTT
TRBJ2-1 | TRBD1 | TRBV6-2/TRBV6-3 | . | CASSWDSSYNEQFF | TGTGCCAGCAGTTGGGACAGCTCCTACAATGAGCAGTTCTTC
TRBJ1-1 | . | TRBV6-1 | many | CASSLQGRNTEAFF | TGTGCCAGCAGCCTGCAGGGCCGGAACACTGAAGCTTTCTTT